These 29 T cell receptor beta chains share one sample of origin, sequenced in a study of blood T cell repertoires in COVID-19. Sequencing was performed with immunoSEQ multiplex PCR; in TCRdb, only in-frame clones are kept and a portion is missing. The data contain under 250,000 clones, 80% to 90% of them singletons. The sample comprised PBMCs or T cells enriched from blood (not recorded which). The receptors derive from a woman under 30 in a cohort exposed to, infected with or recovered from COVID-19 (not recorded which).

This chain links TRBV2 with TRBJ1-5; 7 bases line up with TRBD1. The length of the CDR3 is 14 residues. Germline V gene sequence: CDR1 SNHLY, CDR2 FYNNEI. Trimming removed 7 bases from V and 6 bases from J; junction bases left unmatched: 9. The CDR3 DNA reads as TGTGCCAGCACCGAGAGACAGGGAGGTCAGCCCCAGCATTTT. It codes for CASTERQGGQPQHF.

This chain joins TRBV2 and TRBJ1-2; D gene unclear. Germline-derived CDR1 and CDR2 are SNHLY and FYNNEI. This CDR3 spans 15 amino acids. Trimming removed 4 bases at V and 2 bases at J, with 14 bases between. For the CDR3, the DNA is TGTGCCAGCAGTGGGGGAGAACCGATCAACTATGGCTACACCTTC. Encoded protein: CASSGGEPINYGYTF.

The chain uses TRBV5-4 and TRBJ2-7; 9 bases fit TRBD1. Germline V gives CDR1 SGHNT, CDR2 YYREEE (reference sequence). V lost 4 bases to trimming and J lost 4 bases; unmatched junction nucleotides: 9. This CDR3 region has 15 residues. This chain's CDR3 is CASSSPGQGGYEQYF. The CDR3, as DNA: TGTGCCAGCAGCAGCCCGGGACAGGGAGGATACGAGCAGTACTTC.

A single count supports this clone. The CDR3 spells CARRNRGTACVTNEKLFF. CDR3 bases: TGCGCCAGACGGAATAGGGGTACGGCGTGCGTAACTAATGAAAAACTGTTTTTT. The gene calls are TRBV5-1 and TRBJ1-4; weak D call: TRBD1 (5 bases). The CDR3 is 18 amino acids. Trimming took off 8 bases at V and 1 base at J, with 24 bases between the two ends. Looked up from germline, CDR1 is SGHRS and CDR2 is YFSETQ.

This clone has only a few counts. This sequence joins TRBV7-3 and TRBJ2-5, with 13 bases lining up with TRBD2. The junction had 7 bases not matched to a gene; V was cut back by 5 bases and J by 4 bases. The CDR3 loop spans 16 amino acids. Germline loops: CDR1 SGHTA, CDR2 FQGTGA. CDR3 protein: CASSPRTSGSAETQYF. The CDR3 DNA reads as TGTGCCAGCAGCCCTCGGACTAGCGGGAGCGCAGAGACCCAGTACTTC.

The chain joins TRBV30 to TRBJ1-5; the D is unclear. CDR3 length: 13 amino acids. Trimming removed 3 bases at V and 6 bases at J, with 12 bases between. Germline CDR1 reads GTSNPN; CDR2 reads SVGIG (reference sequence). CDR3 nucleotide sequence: TGTGCCTGGAGCGGGATGGGGATTCAGCCCCAGCATTTT. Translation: CAWSGMGIQPQHF.

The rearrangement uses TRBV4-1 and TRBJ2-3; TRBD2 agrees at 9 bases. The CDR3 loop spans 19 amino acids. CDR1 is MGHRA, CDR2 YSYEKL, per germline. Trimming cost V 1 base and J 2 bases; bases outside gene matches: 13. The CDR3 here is CASSQGVNSLAGFTDTQYF. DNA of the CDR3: TGCGCCAGCAGCCAAGGGGTTAATTCGCTAGCGGGATTCACAGATACGCAGTATTTT.

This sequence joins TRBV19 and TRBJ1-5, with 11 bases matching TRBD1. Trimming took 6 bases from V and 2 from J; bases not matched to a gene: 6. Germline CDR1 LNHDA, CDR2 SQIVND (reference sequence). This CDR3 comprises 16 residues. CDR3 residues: CASRGQGAIRNQPQHF. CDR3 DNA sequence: TGTGCCAGTAGAGGACAGGGGGCAATACGCAATCAGCCCCAGCATTTT.

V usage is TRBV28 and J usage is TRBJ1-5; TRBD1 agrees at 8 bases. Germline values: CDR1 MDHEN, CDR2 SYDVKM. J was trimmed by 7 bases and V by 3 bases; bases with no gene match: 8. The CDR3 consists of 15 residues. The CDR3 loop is CASSLSQGAGQPQHF. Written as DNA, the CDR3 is TGTGCCAGCAGTTTGTCCCAGGGGGCAGGGCAGCCCCAGCATTTT.

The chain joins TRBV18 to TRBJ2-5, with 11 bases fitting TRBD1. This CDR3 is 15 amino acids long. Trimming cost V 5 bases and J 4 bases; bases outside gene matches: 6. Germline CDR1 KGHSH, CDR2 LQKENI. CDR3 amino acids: CASSKPGQGVETQYF. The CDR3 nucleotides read TGTGCCAGCTCAAAACCGGGACAGGGGGTAGAGACCCAGTACTTC.

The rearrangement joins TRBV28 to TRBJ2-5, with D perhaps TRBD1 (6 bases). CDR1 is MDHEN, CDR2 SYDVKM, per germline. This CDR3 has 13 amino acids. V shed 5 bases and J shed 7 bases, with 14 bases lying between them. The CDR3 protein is CASSATGIWTQYF. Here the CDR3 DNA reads TGTGCCAGCAGTGCCACAGGGATCTGGACCCAGTACTTC.

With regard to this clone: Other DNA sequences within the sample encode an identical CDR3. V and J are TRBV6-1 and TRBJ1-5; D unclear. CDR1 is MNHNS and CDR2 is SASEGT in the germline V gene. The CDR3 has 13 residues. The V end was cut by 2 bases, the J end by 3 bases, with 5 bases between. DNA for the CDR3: TGTGCCAGCAGTGAAAGCCCCAATCAGCCCCAGCATTTT. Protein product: CASSESPNQPQHF.

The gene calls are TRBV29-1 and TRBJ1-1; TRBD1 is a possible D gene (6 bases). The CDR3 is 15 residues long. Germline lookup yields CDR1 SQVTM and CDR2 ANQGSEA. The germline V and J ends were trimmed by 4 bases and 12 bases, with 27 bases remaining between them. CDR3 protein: CSVGLLERTDKNPFF. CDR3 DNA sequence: TGCAGCGTTGGGTTGCTTGAGCGGACAGACAAAAACCCTTTCTTT.

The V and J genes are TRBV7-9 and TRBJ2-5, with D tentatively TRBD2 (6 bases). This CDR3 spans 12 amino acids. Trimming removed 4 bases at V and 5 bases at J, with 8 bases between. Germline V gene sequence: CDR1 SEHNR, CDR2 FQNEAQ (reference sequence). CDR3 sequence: CASSYGGETQYF. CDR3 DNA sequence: TGTGCCAGCAGCTACGGGGGTGAGACCCAGTACTTC.

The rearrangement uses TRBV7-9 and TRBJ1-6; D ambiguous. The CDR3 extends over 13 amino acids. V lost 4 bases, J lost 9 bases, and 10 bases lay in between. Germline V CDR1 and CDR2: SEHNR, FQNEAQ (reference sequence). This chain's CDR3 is CASSSPGSSPLHF. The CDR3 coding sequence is TGTGCCAGCAGCTCCCCGGGGAGTTCACCCCTCCACTTT.

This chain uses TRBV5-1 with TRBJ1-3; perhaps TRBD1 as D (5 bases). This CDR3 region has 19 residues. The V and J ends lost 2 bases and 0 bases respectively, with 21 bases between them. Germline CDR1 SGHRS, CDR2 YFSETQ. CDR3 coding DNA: TGCGCCAGCAGCTTTCTTCCAGGGCTCCAACTTAGCTCTGGAAACACCATATATTTT. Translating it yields CASSFLPGLQLSSGNTIYF.

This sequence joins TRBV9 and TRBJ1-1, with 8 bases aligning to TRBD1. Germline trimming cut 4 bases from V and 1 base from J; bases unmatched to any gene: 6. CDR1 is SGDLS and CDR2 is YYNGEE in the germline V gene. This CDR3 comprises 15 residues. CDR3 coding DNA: TGTGCCAGCAGCTTGGGACAGGCGACGAACACTGAAGCTTTCTTT. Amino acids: CASSLGQATNTEAFF.

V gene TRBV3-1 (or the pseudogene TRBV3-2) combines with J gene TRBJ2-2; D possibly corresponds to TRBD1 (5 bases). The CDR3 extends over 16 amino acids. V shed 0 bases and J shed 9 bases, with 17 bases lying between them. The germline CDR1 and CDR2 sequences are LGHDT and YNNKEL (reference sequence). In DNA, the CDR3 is TGTGCCAGCAGCCAAGACGGCAGGAATTGGGGCCGGGAGCTGTTTTTT. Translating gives CASSQDGRNWGRELFF.

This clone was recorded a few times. DNA for the CDR3: TGTGCCAGCACCCACAGGGTCTCCTACGAGCAGTACTTC. It is translated as CASTHRVSYEQYF. The chain employs TRBV7-8 and TRBJ2-7; tentative D call: TRBD1 (6 bases). V was clipped by 7 bases and J by 0 bases, with 10 bases between them. The V gene's germline CDR1 is SGHVS and CDR2 FQNEAQ. The CDR3 covers 13 residues. Drawing the rest from reference TRBV7-8 and TRBJ2-7, the complete variable domain is GAGVSQSPRYKVAKRGQDVALRCDPISGHVSLFWYQQALGQGPEFLTYFQNEAQLDKSGLPSDRFFAERPEGSVSTLKIQRTQQEDSAVYLCASTHRVSYEQYFGPGTRLTVT.

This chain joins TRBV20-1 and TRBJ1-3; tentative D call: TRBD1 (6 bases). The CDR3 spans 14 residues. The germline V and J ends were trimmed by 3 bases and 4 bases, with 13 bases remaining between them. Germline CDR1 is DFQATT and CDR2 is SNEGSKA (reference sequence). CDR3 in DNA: TGCAGTGCTAGTCTTTTGACAGGAGGAAACACCATATATTTT. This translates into CSASLLTGGNTIYF.

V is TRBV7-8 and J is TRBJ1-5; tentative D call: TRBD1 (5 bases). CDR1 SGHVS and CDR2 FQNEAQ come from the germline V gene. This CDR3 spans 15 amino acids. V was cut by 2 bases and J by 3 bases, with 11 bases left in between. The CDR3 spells CASSLREGSNQPQHF. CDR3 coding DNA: TGTGCCAGCAGCTTACGGGAGGGGTCCAATCAGCCCCAGCATTTT.

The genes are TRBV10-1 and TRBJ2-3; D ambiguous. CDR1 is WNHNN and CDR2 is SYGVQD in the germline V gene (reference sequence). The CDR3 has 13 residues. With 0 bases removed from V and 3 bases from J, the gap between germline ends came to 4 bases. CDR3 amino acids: CASSESYTDTQYF. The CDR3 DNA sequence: TGCGCCAGCAGTGAGTCGTATACAGATACGCAGTATTTT.

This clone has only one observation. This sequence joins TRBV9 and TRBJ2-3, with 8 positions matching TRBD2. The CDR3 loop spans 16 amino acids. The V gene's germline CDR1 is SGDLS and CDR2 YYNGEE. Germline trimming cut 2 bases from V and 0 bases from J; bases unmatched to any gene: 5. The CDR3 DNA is TGTGCCAGCAGCGTGGCGGGGGGTTGGAGCACAGATACGCAGTATTTT. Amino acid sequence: CASSVAGGWSTDTQYF.

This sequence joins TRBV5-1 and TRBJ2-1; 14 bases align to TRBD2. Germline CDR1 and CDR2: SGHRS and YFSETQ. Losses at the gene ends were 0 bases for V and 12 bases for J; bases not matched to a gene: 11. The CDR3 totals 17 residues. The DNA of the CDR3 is TGCGCCAGCAGCTTGGCCGAGACTAGCGGGAGGGCGCCCCCGCAGTTCTTC. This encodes CASSLAETSGRAPPQFF. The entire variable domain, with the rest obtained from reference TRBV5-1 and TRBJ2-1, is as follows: KAGVTQTPRYLIKTRGQQVTLSCSPISGHRSVSWYQQTPGQGLQFLFEYFSETQRNKGNFPGRFSGRQFSNSRSEMNVSTLELGDSALYLCASSLAETSGRAPPQFFGPGTRLTVL.

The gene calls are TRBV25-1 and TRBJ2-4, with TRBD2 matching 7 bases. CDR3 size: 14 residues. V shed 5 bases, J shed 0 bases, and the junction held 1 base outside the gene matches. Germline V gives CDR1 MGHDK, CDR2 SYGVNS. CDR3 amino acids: CASSPSGAKNIQYF. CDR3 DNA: TGTGCCAGCAGTCCTAGCGGAGCCAAAAACATTCAGTACTTC.

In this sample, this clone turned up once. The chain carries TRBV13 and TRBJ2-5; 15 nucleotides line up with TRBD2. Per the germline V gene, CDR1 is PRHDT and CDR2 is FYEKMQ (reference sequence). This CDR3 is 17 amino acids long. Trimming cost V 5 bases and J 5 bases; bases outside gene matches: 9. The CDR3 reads CASSAPGTSGRHETQYF. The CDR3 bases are TGTGCCAGCAGCGCCCCCGGGACTAGCGGGAGGCATGAGACCCAGTACTTC.

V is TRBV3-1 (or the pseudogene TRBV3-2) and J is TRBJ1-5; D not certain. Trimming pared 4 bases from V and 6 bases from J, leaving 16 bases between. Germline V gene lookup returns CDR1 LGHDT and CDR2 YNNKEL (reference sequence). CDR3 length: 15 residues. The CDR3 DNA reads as TGTGCCAGCAGCCTGCGGACGGGAGAGGCTCAGCCCCAGCATTTT. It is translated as CASSLRTGEAQPQHF.

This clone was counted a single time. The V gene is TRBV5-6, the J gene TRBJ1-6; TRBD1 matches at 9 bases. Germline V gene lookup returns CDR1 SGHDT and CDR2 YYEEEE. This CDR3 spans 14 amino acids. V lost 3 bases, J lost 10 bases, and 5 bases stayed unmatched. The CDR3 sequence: CASSWGQGASPLHF. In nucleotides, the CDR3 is TGTGCCAGCAGCTGGGGACAGGGCGCGTCACCCCTCCACTTT. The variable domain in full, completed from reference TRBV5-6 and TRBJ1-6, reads DAGVTQSPTHLIKTRGQQVTLRCSPKSGHDTVSWYQQALGQGPQFIFQYYEEEERQRGNFPDRFSGHQFPNYSSELNVNALLLGDSALYLCASSWGQGASPLHFGNGTRLTVT.

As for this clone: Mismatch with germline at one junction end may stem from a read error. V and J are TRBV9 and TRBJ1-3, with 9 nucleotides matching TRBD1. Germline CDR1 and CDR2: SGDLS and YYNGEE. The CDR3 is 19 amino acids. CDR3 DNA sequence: TGTGCCAGCAGCCCAACCGGGACAGGGTTCCCACTCTCTGGAAACACCATGTATTTT. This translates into CASSPTGTGFPLSGNTMYF. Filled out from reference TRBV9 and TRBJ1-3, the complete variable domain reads DSGVTQTPKHLITATGQRVTLRCSPRSGDLSVYWYQQSLDQGLQFLIQYYNGEERAKGNILERFSAQQFPDLHSELNLSSLELGDSALYFCASSPTGTGFPLSGNTMYFGEGSWLTVV.